This T cell receptor (beta chain) was captured by sequencing in a study of blood T cell repertoires in COVID-19. Looking at the study overall: T cells, B-cell-depleted T cells, or PBMCs provided the cDNA or gDNA that served as material.

V lost 6 bases and J 1 base, leaving 12 bases between the germline ends. Germline V gene sequence: CDR1 MDHEN, CDR2 SYDVKM. This CDR3 has 15 amino acids. In the authors' methods: Nucleated cell counts were estimated from reference gene primer amplification. Sequencing used immunoSEQ multiplex PCR; TCRdb keeps in-frame clones, though not all of them. V, J and clone size are taken as reported in that table, and D and trimming were inferred from the DNA itself. The sample yields over 250,000 clones, roughly 87% seen once. The V and J genes are TRBV28 and TRBJ2-2, with TRBD2 as a possible D gene (6 bases). The clonotype was recovered from a human donor in a cohort sampled during active COVID-19. Sequenced material: peripheral blood. CDR3 sequence reads: CASRVTGVNTGELFF. The CDR3 DNA reads TGTGCCAGCAGGGTTACGGGGGTGAACACCGGGGAGCTGTTTTTT.